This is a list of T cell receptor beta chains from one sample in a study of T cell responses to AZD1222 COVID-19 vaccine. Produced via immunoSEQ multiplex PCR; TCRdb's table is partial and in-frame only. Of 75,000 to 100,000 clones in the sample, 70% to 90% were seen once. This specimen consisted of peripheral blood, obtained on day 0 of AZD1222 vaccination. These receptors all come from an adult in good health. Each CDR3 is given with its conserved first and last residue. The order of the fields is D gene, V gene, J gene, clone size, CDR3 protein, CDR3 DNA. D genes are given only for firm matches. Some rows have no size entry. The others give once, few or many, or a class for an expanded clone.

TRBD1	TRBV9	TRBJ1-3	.	CASSVEGGEGNTIYF	TGTGCCAGCAGCGTAGAAGGGGGCGAAGGAAACACCATATATTTT
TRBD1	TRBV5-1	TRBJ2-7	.	CASSSQGDEQYF	TGCGCCAGCAGCTCACAGGGGGACGAGCAGTACTTC
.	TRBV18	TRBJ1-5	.	CASSPNPQDSNQPQHF	TGTGCCAGCTCTCCAAACCCACAGGATAGCAATCAGCCCCAGCATTTT
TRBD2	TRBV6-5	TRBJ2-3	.	CASSLADRTDTQYF	TGTGCCAGCAGTCTAGCGGACCGCACAGATACGCAGTATTTT
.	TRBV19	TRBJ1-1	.	CASTSRRGRLNTEAFF	TGTGCCAGTACCTCAAGAAGGGGCCGATTGAACACTGAAGCTTTCTTT
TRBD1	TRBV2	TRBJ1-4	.	CASIPMTGKNEKLFF	TGTGCCAGCATCCCCATGACAGGGAAAAATGAAAAACTGTTTTTT
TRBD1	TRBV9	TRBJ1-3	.	CASSVDYRGIGNTIYF	TGTGCCAGCAGCGTAGATTACAGGGGGATTGGAAACACCATATATTTT
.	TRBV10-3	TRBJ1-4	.	CATMGGTNEKLFF	TGTGCCACCATGGGGGGGACTAATGAAAAACTGTTTTTT
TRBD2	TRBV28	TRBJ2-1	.	CASSSAGLAGQNEQFF	TGTGCCAGCAGTTCGGCGGGACTAGCGGGACAGAATGAGCAGTTCTTC
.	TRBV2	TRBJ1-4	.	CASSEEGGRSNEKLFF	TGTGCCAGCAGTGAAGAGGGGGGGCGATCTAATGAAAAACTGTTTTTT
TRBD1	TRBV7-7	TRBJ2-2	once	CASSHRQGNTGELFF	TGTGCTAGCAGCCATCGACAGGGGAACACCGGGGAGCTGTTTTTT
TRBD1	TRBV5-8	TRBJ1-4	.	CASSSVGQGNEKLFF	TGTGCCAGCAGCTCAGTCGGACAGGGCAATGAAAAACTGTTTTTT
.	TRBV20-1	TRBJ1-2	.	CSARAVYGYTF	TGCAGTGCTAGAGCAGTCTATGGCTACACCTTC
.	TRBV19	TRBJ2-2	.	CASSPDRELFF	TGTGCCAGTAGCCCGGATAGGGAGCTGTTTTTT
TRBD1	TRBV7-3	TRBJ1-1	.	CASSVQGEGTEAFF	TGTGCCAGCAGCGTCCAGGGGGAGGGCACTGAAGCTTTCTTT
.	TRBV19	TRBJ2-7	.	CASSKQATSSYEQYF	TGTGCCAGTAGTAAACAGGCAACGAGCTCCTACGAGCAGTACTTC
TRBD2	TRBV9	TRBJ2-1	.	CASSVGTSGSEQFF	TGTGCCAGCAGCGTCGGGACTAGCGGGAGTGAGCAGTTCTTC
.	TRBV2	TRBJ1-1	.	CASSEDRVTEAFF	TGTGCCAGCAGTGAAGACAGGGTCACTGAAGCTTTCTTT
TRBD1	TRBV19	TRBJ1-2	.	CASRDRGYYGYTF	TGTGCCAGTAGGGACAGGGGTTACTATGGCTACACCTTC
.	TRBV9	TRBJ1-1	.	CASSVAPGLGTEAFF	TGTGCCAGCAGCGTAGCCCCCGGGTTGGGGACTGAAGCTTTCTTT
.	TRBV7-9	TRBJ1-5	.	CASSWAGSNQPQHF	TGTGCCAGCAGCTGGGCAGGGAGCAATCAGCCCCAGCATTTT
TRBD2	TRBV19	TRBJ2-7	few	CASSIGGLAAYEQYF	TGTGCCAGTAGTATAGGGGGACTAGCGGCCTACGAGCAGTACTTC
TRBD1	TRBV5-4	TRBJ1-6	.	CASSQQTGQGGSPLHF	TGTGCCAGCAGCCAGCAGACAGGGCAAGGGGGTTCACCCCTCCACTTT
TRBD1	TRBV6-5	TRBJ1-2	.	CASRGTGEGYTF	TGTGCCAGCAGAGGGACAGGGGAAGGCTACACCTTC
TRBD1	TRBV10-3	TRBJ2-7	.	CATRQGAYEQYF	TGTGCCACCCGACAGGGGGCGTACGAGCAGTACTTC
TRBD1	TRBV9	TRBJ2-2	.	CASSVAPGTGNTGELFF	TGTGCCAGCAGCGTAGCCCCGGGGACAGGGAACACCGGGGAGCTGTTTTTT
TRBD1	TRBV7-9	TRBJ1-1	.	CASSPSGGENTEAFF	TGTGCCAGCAGCCCCTCAGGGGGCGAGAACACTGAAGCTTTCTTT
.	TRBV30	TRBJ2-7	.	CAWSAGPREQYF	TGTGCCTGGAGTGCAGGGCCTCGGGAGCAGTACTTC